What follows are 20 T cell receptor beta chains derived from one specimen sequenced in a study of shared clonotypes between healthy human individuals. Assay used: immunoSEQ multiplex PCR; TCRdb lists only in-frame clones, some missing. The profile shows around 1.9 million clones, approximately 94% of them singletons. CD8 cells regarded as naive lacked CD45RO, were positively chosen for CCR7, and omitted terminally differentiated effector memory CD45RA+ cells. Material for sequencing was naive CD8+ T cells from PBMCs. These receptors were collected from a man younger than 30 in good health. Some clones in this sample may be carry-over from other donors' samples.

J is TRBJ1-2 and V is TRBV15; D not certain. Trimming took off 6 bases at V and 8 bases at J, with 19 bases between the two ends. Per germline, CDR1 LNHNV and CDR2 YYDKDF (reference sequence). The CDR3 has 14 residues. CDR3 DNA sequence: TGTGCCACCAGTCCGACCGAGTCGGCGTGGGGCTACACCTTC. This translates into CATSPTESAWGYTF.

This clone was found a few times. The chain links TRBV12-5 to TRBJ1-2, with no clear D. This CDR3 contains 15 residues. CDR1 is LGHNT and CDR2 is FRNRAP in the germline V gene. The germline V and J ends were trimmed by 1 base and 3 bases, with 12 bases remaining between them. CDR3 nucleotides: TGTGCTAGTGGTTTGGATTCGAACAGAGACTATGGCTACACCTTC. Translated, it gives CASGLDSNRDYGYTF.

With regard to this clone: The sample has other DNA sequences that encode this CDR3 too. This chain uses TRBV30 with TRBJ1-1, with D possibly matching TRBD1 (6 bases). Deletions cut 0 bases from V and 4 bases from J, with 6 bases between. This CDR3 region has 12 residues. In germline, CDR1 is GTSNPN, CDR2 SVGIG (reference sequence). The CDR3 DNA reads as TGTGCCTGGAGTGTAGGGGGCACTGAAGCTTTCTTT. The encoded protein is CAWSVGGTEAFF.

This rearrangement joins TRBV9 to TRBJ2-1, with TRBD2 as a possible D gene (6 bases). The V and J ends lost 6 bases and 2 bases respectively, with 15 bases between them. This CDR3 region has 15 residues. Germline assignment: CDR1 SGDLS and CDR2 YYNGEE. CDR3: CASTPDGSPYNEQFF. CDR3 DNA: TGTGCCAGCACCCCTGACGGGAGTCCCTACAATGAGCAGTTCTTC.

The genes are TRBV7-3 and TRBJ2-7, with no clear D. This CDR3 has 14 amino acids. CDR1 is SGHTA and CDR2 is FQGTGA in the germline V gene. V was trimmed by 2 bases and J by 0 bases, leaving 8 bases between them. The CDR3 region has the DNA TGTGCCAGCAGCTTAGGGGTTGGCTCCTACGAGCAGTACTTC. Amino acids: CASSLGVGSYEQYF.

The genes are TRBV11-2 and TRBJ2-7, with 7 bases fitting TRBD2. CDR3 size: 16 residues. Germline lookup yields CDR1 SGHAT and CDR2 FQNNGV. V lost 4 bases, J lost 6 bases, and 15 bases stayed unmatched. The CDR3 sequence is CASSYPPSGVLGEQYF. The CDR3 DNA follows: TGTGCCAGCAGCTACCCGCCTAGCGGAGTGTTAGGCGAGCAGTACTTC.

This clone was seen only once. Distinct nucleotide sequences in the sample also encode this CDR3. This rearrangement joins TRBV7-9 to TRBJ1-5; D is ambiguous. The V end lost 1 base, the J end lost 3 bases, and 1 base lay between the germline ends. The CDR3 spans 12 residues. CDR1 is SEHNR and CDR2 is FQNEAQ in the germline V gene (reference sequence). The CDR3 loop is CASSLVNQPQHF. CDR3 coding DNA: TGTGCCAGCAGCTTAGTCAATCAGCCCCAGCATTTT. The complete variable domain, with remaining parts taken from reference TRBV7-9 and TRBJ1-5, reads DTGVSQNPRHKITKRGQNVTFRCDPISEHNRLYWYRQTLGQGPEFLTYFQNEAQLEKSRLLSDRFSAERPKGSFSTLEIQRTEQGDSAMYLCASSLVNQPQHFGDGTRLSIL.

This rearrangement joins TRBV6-5 to TRBJ2-1; D is perhaps TRBD1 or TRBD2 (5 bases each). The CDR3 has 12 residues. Trimming stripped 9 bases from V and 6 bases from J, with 12 bases between. CDR1 is MNHEY and CDR2 is SVGAGI in the germline V gene. CDR3 in amino acids: CASLGGSNEQFF. The CDR3 bases are TGTGCCAGTCTTGGGGGAAGCAATGAGCAGTTCTTC.

The rearrangement links TRBV19 to TRBJ2-2, with TRBD2 matching over 9 bases. The germline gives CDR1 LNHDA, CDR2 SQIVND (reference sequence). CDR3 length: 15 residues. Trimming cost V 9 bases and J 3 bases; bases outside gene matches: 8. CDR3 sequence reads: CASWGLAGDTGELFF. The CDR3 coding sequence is TGTGCCAGCTGGGGGTTAGCGGGAGACACCGGGGAGCTGTTTTTT.

This rearrangement joins TRBV15 to TRBJ2-7, with D possibly being TRBD2 (6 bases). CDR1 is LNHNV and CDR2 is YYDKDF in the germline V gene (reference sequence). Trimming took off 5 bases at V and 0 bases at J, with 17 bases between the two ends. The CDR3 extends over 16 amino acids. CDR3 protein: CATSFRPRGSSYEQYF. In nucleotides, the CDR3 is TGTGCCACCAGCTTTAGGCCTCGGGGGAGCTCCTACGAGCAGTACTTC. Complete variable domain (other parts from reference TRBV15 and TRBJ2-7): DAMVIQNPRYQVTQFGKPVTLSCSQTLNHNVMYWYQQKSSQAPKLLFHYYDKDFNNEADTPDNFQSRRPNTSFCFLDIRSPGLGDTAMYLCATSFRPRGSSYEQYFGPGTRLTVT.

The chain couples TRBV29-1 to TRBJ2-7, with D uncertain. V was trimmed by 6 bases and J by 3 bases, leaving 12 bases between them. The germline V gene encodes CDR1 SQVTM and CDR2 ANQGSEA. The CDR3 sequence is 12 residues long. The CDR3 here is CSVLTEGYEQYF. In DNA form, the CDR3 reads TGCAGCGTCCTCACAGAAGGCTACGAGCAGTACTTC.

This chain connects TRBV10-1 to TRBJ2-7; D gene uncertain. Between the trimmed V and J ends, which lost 2 bases and 7 bases, there was a span of 12 bases. In germline, CDR1 is WNHNN, CDR2 SYGVQD (reference sequence). The CDR3 is 13 amino acids. In nucleotides, the CDR3 is TGCGCCAGCAGTGAGAGCACCTCCGATGAGCAGTACTTC. Amino acids: CASSESTSDEQYF.

This chain connects TRBV6-6 to TRBJ2-1; TRBD2 matches at 9 bases. CDR3 length equals 16 residues. J was trimmed by 1 base and V by 8 bases; bases with no gene match: 9. Looked up from germline, CDR1 is MNHNY and CDR2 is SVGAGI (reference sequence). The CDR3: CASVDGAGGSYNEQFF. In DNA, the CDR3 is TGTGCCAGCGTGGATGGGGCGGGAGGGTCCTACAATGAGCAGTTCTTC.

The chain recombines TRBV27 with TRBJ2-7; 7 nucleotides match TRBD1. V shed 3 bases and J 3 bases; nucleotides not matched to a gene: 5. Looked up from germline, CDR1 is MNHEY and CDR2 is SMNVEV (reference sequence). The CDR3 is 14 amino acids. This CDR3 reads CASSLMAGGYEQYF. The CDR3 DNA is TGTGCCAGCAGTTTGATGGCAGGGGGCTACGAGCAGTACTTC.

The J gene is TRBJ2-1, the V gene TRBV4-1; TRBD2 aligns across 10 bases. Unmatched junction bases numbered 2, after V lost 2 bases and J lost 1 base. CDR3 length: 16 residues. Germline V gene sequence: CDR1 MGHRA, CDR2 YSYEKL. The CDR3 bases are TGCGCCAGCAGCCAATTAGCGGGAGGTTCCTACAATGAGCAGTTCTTC. This sequence encodes CASSQLAGGSYNEQFF.

The chain is built from TRBV4-1 and TRBJ1-1, with D possibly TRBD1 on 5 matching bases. The germline V and J ends were trimmed by 0 bases and 2 bases, with 10 bases remaining between them. This CDR3 is 15 amino acids long. CDR1 and CDR2 (germline): MGHRA, YSYEKL. The CDR3 protein is CASSQDMRGNTEAFF. CDR3 nucleotides: TGCGCCAGCAGCCAAGATATGAGGGGCAACACTGAAGCTTTCTTT.

The chain has TRBV7-2 and TRBJ1-1; D might be TRBD1 (5 bases). The germline gives CDR1 SGHTA, CDR2 FQGNSA. The CDR3 has 17 amino acids. Trimming removed 5 bases at V and 1 base at J, with 20 bases between. The CDR3 DNA reads as TGTGCCAGCAGCCTACCCAGGGACGGAACCCAGAACACTGAAGCTTTCTTT. Amino acids: CASSLPRDGTQNTEAFF.

In this sample, this clone turned up a few times. The V gene is TRBV27, the J gene TRBJ1-5; maybe TRBD1 (6 bases). V lost 6 bases, J lost 0 bases, and 9 bases lay in between. Germline assignment: CDR1 MNHEY and CDR2 SMNVEV (reference sequence). This CDR3 spans 14 amino acids. CDR3: CASRAGASNQPQHF. The CDR3 coding sequence is TGTGCCAGCAGGGCAGGGGCTAGCAATCAGCCCCAGCATTTT.

J is TRBJ2-7 and V is TRBV4-1; D may be TRBD1 (6 bases). Germline loops: CDR1 MGHRA, CDR2 YSYEKL. The CDR3 covers 14 residues. Trimming pared 7 bases from V and 3 bases from J, leaving 16 bases between. CDR3 bases: TGCGCCAGCAAGCCTAGGACAGCCGACTACGAGCAGTACTTC. It translates to CASKPRTADYEQYF.

The CDR3 reads CASSPPGAGQPQHF. The CDR3 nucleotides read TGTGCCAGTAGTCCCCCGGGGGCAGGGCAGCCCCAGCATTTT. The V and J genes are TRBV19 and TRBJ1-5, with a tentative D call TRBD1 (6 bases). Looked up from germline, CDR1 is LNHDA and CDR2 is SQIVND (reference sequence). This CDR3 region has 14 residues. V was pared by 5 bases and J by 7 bases, with 15 bases between.